These T cell receptor beta chains were read from a single sample in a study of T cell repertoires in aging, cancer and after chemotherapy. One entry per CDR3 protein, called by TCRdb with MiXCR from the multiplex PCR reads. The sample holds around 1,500 distinct CDR3 sequences; 23% are singletons and the top ten take roughly 24%. Sequenced sample: blood. Source of these receptors: a human donor with a blood cancer. Both conserved end residues are part of each CDR3. A D gene is named only where the DNA matches it firmly. Not all rows give a size; the values are once, few, many and, for expanded clones, a class.

j_call,clone_size,v_call,d_call,cdr3_aa,cdr3_nt
TRBJ2-2,NA,TRBV7-7,NA,CASIPGRGRTGELFF,TGTGCTAGCATCCCAGGGAGGGGGCGCACCGGGGAGCTGTTTTTT
TRBJ1-3,medium-sized,TRBV6-6,TRBD1,CASSFPRDSDSILSGNTIYF,TGTGCCAGCAGTTTCCCCCGGGACAGCGATTCTATTCTCTCTGGAAACACCATATATTTT
TRBJ2-2,medium-sized,TRBV7-2,NA,CASSSPAYTGELFF,TGTGCCAGCAGCTCACCAGCCTACACCGGGGAGCTGTTTTTT
TRBJ1-2,NA,TRBV20-1,TRBD1,CSASGSRTGLYGYTF,TGCAGTGCTAGCGGCTCGCGGACAGGACTCTATGGCTACACCTTC
TRBJ1-6,few,TRBV10-2,NA,CASSEQAVANSPLHF,TGCGCCAGCAGTGAGCAGGCTGTTGCTAATTCACCCCTCCACTTT
TRBJ1-6,large,TRBV19,TRBD1,CASSGQAANSPLHF,TGTGCCAGTAGCGGACAGGCCGCCAATTCACCCCTCCACTTT
TRBJ2-3,few,TRBV6-4,TRBD1,CASSEEGTGGTDTQYF,TGTGCCAGCAGTGAGGAGGGGACAGGGGGCACAGATACGCAGTATTTT
TRBJ1-3,medium-sized,TRBV7-2,NA,CASSLWASGNTIYF,TGTGCCAGCAGCTTATGGGCCTCTGGAAACACCATATATTTT
TRBJ2-2,medium-sized,TRBV20-1,NA,CSATPRIPNTGELFF,TGCAGTGCCACCCCTAGAATTCCGAACACCGGGGAGCTGTTTTTT
TRBJ2-3,medium-sized,TRBV20-1,NA,CSASLDSTDTQYF,TGCAGTGCTAGCCTGGACAGCACAGATACGCAGTATTTT
TRBJ1-6,medium-sized,TRBV27,NA,CASSPRAGVYNSPLHF,TGTGCCAGCAGCCCCAGAGCGGGAGTTTATAATTCACCCCTCCACTTT
TRBJ1-2,medium-sized,TRBV6-1,NA,CGAGYMGGYTF,TGTGGGGCAGGGTATATGGGTGGCTACACCTTC
TRBJ1-5,medium-sized,TRBV5-6,NA,CASSLGQTKNQPQHF,TGTGCCAGCAGCTTGGGACAAACTAAGAATCAGCCCCAGCATTTT
TRBJ2-6,medium-sized,TRBV24-1,NA,CATSETTFSGANVLTF,TGTGCCACCAGTGAGACCACTTTCTCTGGGGCCAACGTCCTGACTTTC
TRBJ1-3,large,TRBV6-5,NA,CASSYSGRRSSGNTIYF,TGTGCCAGCAGTTACTCGGGGCGGCGGAGCTCTGGAAACACCATATATTTT
TRBJ2-5,medium-sized,TRBV7-9,NA,CASSPGQSFQETQYF,TGTGCCAGCAGCCCCGGACAGAGCTTCCAAGAGACCCAGTACTTC
TRBJ2-7,medium-sized,TRBV28,NA,CASCSTQYSYEQYF,TGTGCCAGCTGCTCTACCCAGTACTCCTACGAGCAGTACTTC
TRBJ2-1,medium-sized,TRBV7-9,TRBD2,CASSLSSGGINEQFF,TGTGCCAGCAGCCTATCTAGCGGGGGTATTAATGAGCAGTTCTTC
TRBJ1-6,medium-sized,TRBV7-2,TRBD1,CASSAETGVGSPLHF,TGTGCCAGCAGCGCAGAGACAGGGGTAGGTTCACCCCTCCACTTT
TRBJ1-2,large,TRBV29-1,NA,CSCRDPVYGYTF,TGCAGCTGCCGGGACCCTGTATATGGCTACACCTTC
TRBJ2-5,few,TRBV7-9,NA,CASSRAGTQYF,TGTGCCAGCAGCCGGGCGGGGACCCAGTACTTC
TRBJ2-1,few,TRBV11-2,TRBD1,CASSFSDRAHEQFF,TGTGCCAGCAGCTTCTCGGACAGGGCCCATGAGCAGTTCTTC
TRBJ1-6,medium-sized,TRBV20-1,NA,CSARDEGKFALHF,TGCAGTGCTAGAGATGAGGGGAAGTTTGCCCTCCACTTT
TRBJ1-2,medium-sized,TRBV13,NA,CASSFGGYNYGYTF,TGTGCCAGCAGCTTCGGTGGTTATAACTATGGCTACACCTTC
TRBJ1-2,medium-sized,TRBV6-2/TRBV6-3,TRBD1,CASWGRQGNGYTF,TGTGCCAGCTGGGGAAGACAGGGCAATGGCTACACCTTC
TRBJ2-7,large,TRBV6-5,NA,CASSYSPGNEQYF,TGTGCCAGCAGTTACTCTCCAGGGAACGAGCAGTACTTC
TRBJ2-7,medium-sized,TRBV11-1,NA,CASSLEYSEQYF,TGTGCCAGCAGCCTCGAATATTCCGAGCAGTACTTC
TRBJ1-4,medium-sized,TRBV19,NA,CATRESRISGLFF,TGTGCCACCCGGGAATCAAGAATAAGCGGACTGTTTTTT
TRBJ1-1,NA,TRBV11-2,NA,CASSLDRARWDAFF,TGTGCCAGCAGCTTAGATCGGGCCCGCTGGGATGCTTTCTTT
TRBJ2-1,medium-sized,TRBV7-9,TRBD1,CASSPQGFNGGEQFF,TGTGCCAGCAGCCCACAGGGGTTTAATGGCGGTGAGCAGTTCTTC
TRBJ2-5,medium-sized,TRBV5-1,NA,CASSLAGPETQYF,TGCGCCAGCAGCTTGGCAGGGCCAGAGACCCAGTACTTC
TRBJ1-4,large,TRBV6-5,NA,CASGPSRTNEKLFF,TGTGCCAGCGGACCTTCTCGGACTAATGAAAAACTGTTTTTT
TRBJ2-3,NA,TRBV24-1,TRBD1,CATSDFTGGPNRTQYF,TGTGCCACCAGTGATTTCACAGGGGGGCCAAATCGGACGCAGTATTTT
TRBJ2-5,few,TRBV12-3/TRBV12-4,NA,CASRWAQETQYF,TGTGCCAGCAGGTGGGCACAAGAGACCCAGTACTTC
TRBJ2-1,medium-sized,TRBV11-2,TRBD2,CASSLGLVAGNEQFF,TGTGCCAGCAGCTTAGGTTTGGTAGCGGGCAATGAGCAGTTCTTC
TRBJ2-7,NA,TRBV6-2/TRBV6-3,TRBD1,CASSTGTGNYEQYF,TGTGCCAGCAGCACCGGGACAGGCAACTACGAGCAGTACTTC
TRBJ2-2,medium-sized,TRBV24-1,TRBD1,CATGTGGWEELFF,TGTGCCACCGGAACAGGGGGCTGGGAGGAGCTGTTTTTT
TRBJ1-1,NA,TRBV7-9,NA,CASSREGAEAFF,TGTGCCAGCAGCCGGGAGGGAGCTGAAGCTTTCTTT
TRBJ1-3,medium-sized,TRBV19,NA,CASSLGGSGNTIYF,TGTGCCAGTAGCTTAGGGGGTTCTGGAAACACCATATATTTT